The T cell receptor beta chain described here comes from a study of blood T cell repertoires in COVID-19. Study context: Some COVID-19 samples were acute and others convalescent; all came from the United States, Italy and Spain. Sources were T cells, B-cell-depleted T cells, or PBMCs; the material itself was cDNA or gDNA.

Seattle's enrolled individuals joined amid active infection and were then monitored longitudinally. Germline values: CDR1 SGHDT, CDR2 YYEEEE. The CDR3 is 16 amino acids. V was shortened by 2 bases and J by 6 bases, with 19 bases between the two germline ends. Methods used by the authors: Cell counts per sample came from amplifying reference gene primers. The table came from immunoSEQ multiplex PCR; TCRdb's copy has only in-frame clones and leaves some out. V and J calls and clone size follow that table, whereas D and trimming were derived from the DNA. The data show about 230,000 clones, with under 90% seen just once and roughly 11% held by the top ten.

The clonotype comes from a man between 45 and 60 years old with COVID-19, enrolled during active disease. This chain joins TRBV5-6 and TRBJ2-3, with TRBD1 as a possible D gene (6 bases). The sample was peripheral blood. The CDR3 region has the DNA TGTGCCAGCAGCTTAAGACAGGTCCAGAGGTCGGATACGCAGTATTTT. It is translated as CASSLRQVQRSDTQYF.